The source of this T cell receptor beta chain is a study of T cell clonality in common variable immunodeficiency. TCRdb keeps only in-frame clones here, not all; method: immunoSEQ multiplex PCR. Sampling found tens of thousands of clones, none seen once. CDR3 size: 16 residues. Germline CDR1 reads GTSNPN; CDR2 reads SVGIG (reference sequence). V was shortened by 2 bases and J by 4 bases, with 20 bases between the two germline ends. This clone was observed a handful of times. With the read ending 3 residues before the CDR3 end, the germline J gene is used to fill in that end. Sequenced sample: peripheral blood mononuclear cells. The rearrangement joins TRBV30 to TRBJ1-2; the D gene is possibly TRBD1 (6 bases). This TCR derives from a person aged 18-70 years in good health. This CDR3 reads CAWSFTGSSLVYGYTF. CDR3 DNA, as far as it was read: TGTGCCTGGAGTTTTACAGGGTCCAGCTTAGTCTATGGC.